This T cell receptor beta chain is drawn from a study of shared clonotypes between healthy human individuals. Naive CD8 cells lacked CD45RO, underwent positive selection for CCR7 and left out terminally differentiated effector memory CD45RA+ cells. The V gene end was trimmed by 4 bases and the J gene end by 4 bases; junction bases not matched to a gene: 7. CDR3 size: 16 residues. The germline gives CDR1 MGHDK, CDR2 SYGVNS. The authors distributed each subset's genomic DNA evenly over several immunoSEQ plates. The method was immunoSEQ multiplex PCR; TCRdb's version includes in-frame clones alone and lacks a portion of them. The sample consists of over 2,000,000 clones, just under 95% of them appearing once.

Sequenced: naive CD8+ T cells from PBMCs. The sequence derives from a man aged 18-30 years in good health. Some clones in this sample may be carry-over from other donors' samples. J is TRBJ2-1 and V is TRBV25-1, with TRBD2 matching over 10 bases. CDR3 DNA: TGTGCCAGCAGTGCCCTAGCGGGAGCTAGATACAATGAGCAGTTCTTC. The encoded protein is CASSALAGARYNEQFF.